Listed below are T cell receptor beta chains from one sample, sequenced in a study of blood T cell repertoires in COVID-19. Some clones are missing from TCRdb's copy, which holds only in-frame ones; the method was immunoSEQ multiplex PCR. The sample holds tens of thousands of clones, about 80% seen once. The sequenced material came from peripheral blood. The receptors were gathered from a man aged 45 to 65 with active or convalescent COVID-19. The CDR3 runs from the conserved cysteine through the conserved F or W.

v_call,j_call,cdr3_aa
TRBV2,TRBJ2-7,CASFYRPGQGFNEQYF
TRBV19,TRBJ2-2,CASSMVAGGNTGELFF
TRBV6-5,TRBJ2-5,CASSYRIAETQYF
TRBV24-1,TRBJ2-5,CATSDVQGVQTQYF
TRBV25-1,TRBJ1-2,CASQRPGSAIYGYTF
TRBV12-5,TRBJ2-5,CASGLVRLGGPETQYF
TRBV7-6,TRBJ1-1,CASSPQRGMNTEAFF
TRBV11-2,TRBJ2-1,CASSPGVAGVNEQFF
TRBV19,TRBJ2-2,CASSARVGQGTNTGELFF
TRBV6-2/TRBV6-3,TRBJ1-2,CASSYTGDYGYTF
TRBV7-2,TRBJ2-1,CASSPYLGGKNEQFF
TRBV5-1,TRBJ2-5,CASSVGQGVETQYF
TRBV4-1,TRBJ1-5,CASSQVRGSSNQPQHF
TRBV2,TRBJ2-5,CASSEGQARGQETQYF
TRBV6-5,TRBJ1-1,CASSYGTDRTNTEAFF
TRBV3-1/TRBV3-2,TRBJ2-1,CASRHNLAGGHNEQFF
TRBV15,TRBJ2-1,CATSSEPSGYNEQFF
TRBV11-2,TRBJ2-1,CASSQTRGEQFF
TRBV9,TRBJ2-3,CASRAGGTDTQYF
TRBV19,TRBJ2-3,CASRSKTGGGSTDTQYF
TRBV7-2,TRBJ2-3,CASSDRYTDTQYF
TRBV24-1,TRBJ1-1,CATSRGILTEAFF
TRBV7-9,TRBJ2-7,CASSPRQGTYEQYF
TRBV6-5,TRBJ1-2,CASSSDPRGYGYTF
TRBV7-9,TRBJ2-6,CASSLRSPEEGANVLTF
TRBV6-2/TRBV6-3,TRBJ2-5,CASSYRGTQYF
TRBV5-8,TRBJ2-2,CASSFLSRGTGELFF
TRBV7-9,TRBJ1-1,CASSSGLIYTEAFF
TRBV4-1,TRBJ1-1,CASSLGTDTEAFF
TRBV5-5,TRBJ2-2,CASSADPRDTGELFF
TRBV7-2,TRBJ1-1,CASSIRTVNTEAFF
TRBV30,TRBJ1-6,CACGRGLSSYNSPLHF
TRBV5-1,TRBJ1-2,CASRPGDYGYTF
TRBV5-6,TRBJ1-2,CASSLDLDTLYTF
TRBV6-5,TRBJ1-2,CASRPRPDRAYGYTF
TRBV30,TRBJ1-1,CACSSGNPGNTEAFF
TRBV5-4,TRBJ1-2,CASSLIQSNYGYTF
TRBV5-5,TRBJ1-1,CASSLEGGGTEAFF
TRBV4-1,TRBJ1-2,CASSQDRTGGGSYTF
TRBV7-8,TRBJ2-5,CASSLGDSSYQETQYF
TRBV24-1,TRBJ2-5,CATSDLQGGRDQETQYF
TRBV11-2,TRBJ1-3,CASSLGGQGGNTIYF